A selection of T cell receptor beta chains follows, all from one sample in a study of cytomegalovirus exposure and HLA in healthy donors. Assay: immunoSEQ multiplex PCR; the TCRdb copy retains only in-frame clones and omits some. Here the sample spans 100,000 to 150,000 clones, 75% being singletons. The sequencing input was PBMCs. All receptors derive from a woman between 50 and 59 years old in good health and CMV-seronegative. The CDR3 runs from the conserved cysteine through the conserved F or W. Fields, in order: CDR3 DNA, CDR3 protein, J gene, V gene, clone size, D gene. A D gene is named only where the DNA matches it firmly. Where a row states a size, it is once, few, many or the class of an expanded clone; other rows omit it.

DNA: TGTGCCAGCAGCTTAGTCCCTCCGGTGTCTCGCTACGAGCAGTACTTC; CDR3: CASSLVPPVSRYEQYF; J: TRBJ2-7; V: TRBV11-2; size: .; D: .
DNA: TGCGCCAGCAGCTTGGATATACAGATGTACGAGCAGTACTTC; CDR3: CASSLDIQMYEQYF; J: TRBJ2-7; V: TRBV5-1; size: .; D: .
DNA: TGTGCCAGCAGTGGACGCGGGGGTAATCAGCCCCAGCATTTT; CDR3: CASSGRGGNQPQHF; J: TRBJ1-5; V: TRBV19; size: once; D: .
DNA: TGTGCCAGTAGTATTAATGCGGGAGAGGGCTACAATGAGCAGTTCTTC; CDR3: CASSINAGEGYNEQFF; J: TRBJ2-1; V: TRBV19; size: .; D: TRBD2
DNA: TGTGCCAGCAGCTTGGTGGTAGCCGGGGAGACCCAGTACTTC; CDR3: CASSLVVAGETQYF; J: TRBJ2-5; V: TRBV5-5; size: .; D: .
DNA: TGTGCCAGTAGTATCGACAGGGCAGGCACTGAAGCTTTCTTT; CDR3: CASSIDRAGTEAFF; J: TRBJ1-1; V: TRBV19; size: .; D: TRBD1
DNA: TGCAGCGTTGATCCAAACACAGATACGCAGTATTTT; CDR3: CSVDPNTDTQYF; J: TRBJ2-3; V: TRBV29-1; size: .; D: .
DNA: TGCAGCGTTGAAAGCGGGGAAGGGAGATATGGCTACACCTTC; CDR3: CSVESGEGRYGYTF; J: TRBJ1-2; V: TRBV29-1; size: .; D: .
DNA: TGTGCCGGAGGGACAGGACCCAACTATGGCTACACCTTC; CDR3: CAGGTGPNYGYTF; J: TRBJ1-2; V: TRBV2; size: .; D: TRBD1
DNA: TGTGCCTGGACAGGGGGGTTCGGTCAGCCCCAGCATTTT; CDR3: CAWTGGFGQPQHF; J: TRBJ1-5; V: TRBV30; size: .; D: TRBD1
DNA: TGCGCCAGCAGCCAAGATTGGCCAGGGCCCTATCAGCCCCAGCATTTT; CDR3: CASSQDWPGPYQPQHF; J: TRBJ1-5; V: TRBV4-3; size: .; D: .
DNA: TGTGCCAGCAGCTCAGGGACAACTAATGAAAAACTGTTTTTT; CDR3: CASSSGTTNEKLFF; J: TRBJ1-4; V: TRBV9; size: .; D: .
DNA: TGTGCCAGCAGCCCTGACAGGGGACAGCCCCAGCATTTT; CDR3: CASSPDRGQPQHF; J: TRBJ1-5; V: TRBV7-6; size: .; D: TRBD1
DNA: TGTGCCAGCAGCGTAGAGCCAAATTTACGCTACGAGCAGTACTTC; CDR3: CASSVEPNLRYEQYF; J: TRBJ2-7; V: TRBV9; size: .; D: .
DNA: TGTGCCAGCCACCCGGGATCTAATGAAAAACTGTTTTTT; CDR3: CASHPGSNEKLFF; J: TRBJ1-4; V: TRBV6-5; size: few; D: .
DNA: TGTGCCAGCAGTTCGGGGGGGACTCTGCCCGGAGACACTGAAGCTTTCTTT; CDR3: CASSSGGTLPGDTEAFF; J: TRBJ1-1; V: TRBV28; size: few; D: .
DNA: TGCGCCAGCAGCCAGATGCGGGGTCCGAATGAGCAGTTCTTC; CDR3: CASSQMRGPNEQFF; J: TRBJ2-1; V: TRBV5-1; size: .; D: .
DNA: TGTGCCAGCAGTCGCGCAACTAGCGGGAGTATCGACGAGCAGTACTTC; CDR3: CASSRATSGSIDEQYF; J: TRBJ2-7; V: TRBV27; size: .; D: TRBD2
DNA: TGTGCCAGCAGACCCACTAACTCAGGGGACGAGCAGTACTTC; CDR3: CASRPTNSGDEQYF; J: TRBJ2-7; V: TRBV7-2; size: .; D: .
DNA: TGTGCCTGGAGTGTACTTAGGACAGGGGGAGATGGCTACACCTTC; CDR3: CAWSVLRTGGDGYTF; J: TRBJ1-2; V: TRBV30; size: .; D: TRBD1
DNA: TGTGCCATCAGTAGCGGGAGGGCCGTTACAGATACGCAGTATTTT; CDR3: CAISSGRAVTDTQYF; J: TRBJ2-3; V: TRBV10-3; size: .; D: TRBD2
DNA: TGTGCCAGCAGCTTAGACTACGGGTCTCGTGAGCAGTACTTC; CDR3: CASSLDYGSREQYF; J: TRBJ2-7; V: TRBV7-2; size: .; D: .
DNA: TGTGCCAGCAGGAAACTAGCGGGAGGGCGATCTGAGCAGTTCTTC; CDR3: CASRKLAGGRSEQFF; J: TRBJ2-1; V: TRBV2; size: .; D: TRBD2
DNA: TGTGCCAGCTCACGATCCGGGACTAGCGGGGTTGAGCAGTACTTC; CDR3: CASSRSGTSGVEQYF; J: TRBJ2-7; V: TRBV18; size: once; D: TRBD2
DNA: TGTGCCAGCAGCTTCGAGGGAGGGGTGGCAGATACGCAGTATTTT; CDR3: CASSFEGGVADTQYF; J: TRBJ2-3; V: TRBV7-9; size: once; D: TRBD2
DNA: TGCGCCAGCAGCCTTAGCGGGCTCTCCTACGAGCAGTACTTC; CDR3: CASSLSGLSYEQYF; J: TRBJ2-7; V: TRBV4-3; size: .; D: TRBD2
DNA: TGTGCCAGCTCACCCTCCCGGGACACAATGAACACTGAAGCTTTCTTT; CDR3: CASSPSRDTMNTEAFF; J: TRBJ1-1; V: TRBV18; size: .; D: .
DNA: TGTGCCAGCCGATCCGGCGGAGGGAATGGGTACGAGCAGTACTTC; CDR3: CASRSGGGNGYEQYF; J: TRBJ2-7; V: TRBV6-5; size: .; D: .
DNA: TGCAGCGTCCTGGGACAGGGGGGGGAAAAACTGTTTTTT; CDR3: CSVLGQGGEKLFF; J: TRBJ1-4; V: TRBV29-1; size: .; D: TRBD1
DNA: TGTGCCAGCAGTTCGGACAGGGCTAATTCCGAGCAGTACTTC; CDR3: CASSSDRANSEQYF; J: TRBJ2-7; V: TRBV2; size: .; D: TRBD1
DNA: TGTGCCAGCAGCTTAGGCCCAGCGGGAGGGCCCTCCAGAGGCACAGATACGCAGTATTTT; CDR3: CASSLGPAGGPSRGTDTQYF; J: TRBJ2-3; V: TRBV13; size: .; D: TRBD2
DNA: TGTGCCAGCAGCTTAGTGTCGGGAGAAAACGAGCAGTACTTC; CDR3: CASSLVSGENEQYF; J: TRBJ2-7; V: TRBV11-1; size: few; D: .
DNA: TGTGCCAGCAGCTTGGCCGGGAACGGCTACACCTTC; CDR3: CASSLAGNGYTF; J: TRBJ1-2; V: TRBV5-8; size: .; D: .
DNA: TGCAGCGTGATAGCGGGAGGGCCTGACACCGGGGAGCTGTTTTTT; CDR3: CSVIAGGPDTGELFF; J: TRBJ2-2; V: TRBV29-1; size: .; D: TRBD2
DNA: TGTGCCAGTAGACAAACAGGGGGCAACACTGAAGCTTTCTTT; CDR3: CASRQTGGNTEAFF; J: TRBJ1-1; V: TRBV19; size: .; D: TRBD1
DNA: TGTGCCAGCAGTTTCTGGACAGGGATCGAGCAGCCCCAGCATTTT; CDR3: CASSFWTGIEQPQHF; J: TRBJ1-5; V: TRBV28; size: many; D: TRBD1
DNA: TGTGCCGGTAAGGTGACAGGGGTACTAGGCTCCTACGAGCAGTACTTC; CDR3: CAGKVTGVLGSYEQYF; J: TRBJ2-7; V: TRBV19; size: .; D: TRBD1
DNA: TGTGCCACCAGCAGAGCTAGCGGGGTTGAGCAGTTCTTC; CDR3: CATSRASGVEQFF; J: TRBJ2-1; V: TRBV15; size: .; D: TRBD2
DNA: TGTGCCAGCAGTTACTCGAGCGGTTTTGAAGCTTTCTTT; CDR3: CASSYSSGFEAFF; J: TRBJ1-1; V: TRBV6-5; size: few; D: .
DNA: TGTGCCTGGAAGTTTAGCTCTACCTACGAGCAGTACTTC; CDR3: CAWKFSSTYEQYF; J: TRBJ2-7; V: TRBV30; size: once; D: .
DNA: TGCGCCAGCAGCCAGCTAGGCGGGACAGATACGCAGTATTTT; CDR3: CASSQLGGTDTQYF; J: TRBJ2-3; V: TRBV4-3; size: .; D: .
DNA: TGTGCCAGCAGTGGTTCCAGGTGGTCCGACTACGAGCAGTACTTC; CDR3: CASSGSRWSDYEQYF; J: TRBJ2-7; V: TRBV6-1; size: .; D: .
DNA: TGTGCCAGCTCGGGACAGGGGATCTCCGAGCAGTACTTC; CDR3: CASSGQGISEQYF; J: TRBJ2-7; V: TRBV6-5; size: few; D: TRBD1
DNA: TGTGCCAGCAGTCTGAACCTAGACAGGCCATCTGGGTCTAACTATGGCTACACCTTC; CDR3: CASSLNLDRPSGSNYGYTF; J: TRBJ1-2; V: TRBV28; size: .; D: .
DNA: TGTGCCACCAGCGACGGGGGAAAAGCTTTTTTAGAAGGTCAGCCCCAGCATTTT; CDR3: CATSDGGKAFLEGQPQHF; J: TRBJ1-5; V: TRBV15; size: .; D: .
DNA: TGTGCCAGCAGCCAAAACACAGGGGGCTATGGCTACACCTTC; CDR3: CASSQNTGGYGYTF; J: TRBJ1-2; V: TRBV14; size: .; D: TRBD1
DNA: TGTGCCAGCGCAAACAGGGGCTATGGCTACACCTTC; CDR3: CASANRGYGYTF; J: TRBJ1-2; V: TRBV28; size: .; D: TRBD1
DNA: TGTGCCAGCAGCCCCCAAACCTTCCAGGGGCTTGGCTACACCTTC; CDR3: CASSPQTFQGLGYTF; J: TRBJ1-2; V: TRBV7-2; size: .; D: .